This T cell receptor (beta chain) was identified in a study of T cell responses to AZD1222 COVID-19 vaccine. Study findings and constraints: The span of vaccine-associated CD4 TCRs extended across spike, with dominance at 160-218 and 743-854. It was only a handful of AZD1222 recipients who were seropositive at baseline.

Clones were sequenced by immunoSEQ multiplex PCR, and TCRdb holds only the in-frame ones, with some missing. The table records 100,000 to 150,000 clones, about 93% of them present only once. V gave up 2 bases and J gave up 5 bases; unmatched junction bases: 7. The CDR3 extends over 14 amino acids. The germline gives CDR1 GTSNPN, CDR2 SVGIG (reference sequence). Note on this clone: What it binds is unknown.

The chain couples TRBV30 to TRBJ2-7; TRBD1 matches at 9 bases. The TCR comes from an adult in good health. Here the sequenced sample was peripheral blood, taken on day 0 of AZD1222 vaccination. Here the CDR3 reads CAWSWDRARNEQYF. The CDR3 region has the DNA TGTGCCTGGAGTTGGGACAGGGCGAGAAACGAGCAGTACTTC.